These T cell receptor beta chains were read from a single sample in a study of blood T cell repertoires in COVID-19. Here immunoSEQ multiplex PCR was the method, and the copy in TCRdb shows in-frame clones only, minus some. The sample has about 240,000 clones; roughly 80% are singletons. Input material: peripheral blood. All receptors come from a woman aged 18 to 35 with acute or convalescent COVID-19. Both conserved end residues are part of each CDR3. The order of the fields is D gene, V gene, clone size, J gene, CDR3 protein, CDR3 DNA. A D gene is named only where the DNA matches it firmly. A row's size may be missing; if present it is once, few, many or a size class.

d_gene: TRBD2
v_gene: TRBV15
abundance: NA
j_gene: TRBJ2-1
CDR3aa: CATSRARLAGDNEQFF
CDR3nt: TGTGCCACCAGCAGGGCCCGACTAGCGGGAGACAATGAGCAGTTCTTC

d_gene: NA
v_gene: TRBV4-3
abundance: NA
j_gene: TRBJ2-7
CDR3aa: CASSQVRGLYEQYF
CDR3nt: TGCGCCAGCAGCCAAGTGCGGGGATTATACGAGCAGTACTTC

d_gene: NA
v_gene: TRBV12-3/TRBV12-4
abundance: NA
j_gene: TRBJ2-7
CDR3aa: CASGSPYRSRQYF
CDR3nt: TGTGCCAGCGGTTCCCCCTACCGGAGTAGGCAGTACTTC

d_gene: TRBD1
v_gene: TRBV19
abundance: NA
j_gene: TRBJ2-7
CDR3aa: CASSQPGTGGYEQYF
CDR3nt: TGTGCCAGTAGCCAACCCGGGACAGGGGGCTACGAGCAGTACTTC

d_gene: NA
v_gene: TRBV12-3/TRBV12-4
abundance: NA
j_gene: TRBJ1-1
CDR3aa: CASSFSNTEAFF
CDR3nt: TGTGCCAGCAGTTTCAGTAACACTGAAGCTTTCTTT

d_gene: NA
v_gene: TRBV19
abundance: NA
j_gene: TRBJ2-1
CDR3aa: CASSTRQEIYNEQFF
CDR3nt: TGTGCCAGTAGTACCCGACAGGAGATCTACAATGAGCAGTTCTTC

d_gene: TRBD1
v_gene: TRBV6-2/TRBV6-3
abundance: NA
j_gene: TRBJ1-1
CDR3aa: CASSPGGTEAFF
CDR3nt: TGTGCCAGCAGCCCAGGGGGCACTGAAGCTTTCTTT

d_gene: NA
v_gene: TRBV6-1
abundance: few
j_gene: TRBJ2-3
CDR3aa: CASSEAEGGDLGDTDTQYF
CDR3nt: TGTGCCAGCAGTGAAGCAGAAGGGGGGGATTTAGGGGACACAGATACGCAGTATTTT

d_gene: NA
v_gene: TRBV30
abundance: NA
j_gene: TRBJ1-2
CDR3aa: CAWSESGTPNYGYTF
CDR3nt: TGTGCCTGGAGTGAGTCAGGGACACCCAACTATGGCTACACCTTC

d_gene: NA
v_gene: TRBV13
abundance: NA
j_gene: TRBJ2-1
CDR3aa: CASSSDLSSYNEQFF
CDR3nt: TGTGCCAGCAGCTCGGACTTGAGCTCCTACAATGAGCAGTTCTTC

d_gene: NA
v_gene: TRBV7-8
abundance: NA
j_gene: TRBJ2-7
CDR3aa: CASSLGGQDEQYF
CDR3nt: TGTGCCAGCAGCTTAGGTGGCCAGGACGAGCAGTACTTC

d_gene: NA
v_gene: TRBV6-6
abundance: NA
j_gene: TRBJ1-1
CDR3aa: CASRRVGTEAFF
CDR3nt: TGTGCCAGCAGGAGGGTGGGCACTGAAGCTTTCTTT

d_gene: TRBD2
v_gene: TRBV25-1
abundance: NA
j_gene: TRBJ2-1
CDR3aa: CASRHAGVYNEQFF
CDR3nt: TGTGCCAGCCGCCACGCGGGGGTTTACAATGAGCAGTTCTTC

d_gene: TRBD1
v_gene: TRBV6-5
abundance: NA
j_gene: TRBJ2-7
CDR3aa: CASRRDSSYEQYF
CDR3nt: TGTGCCAGCAGGAGGGACAGCTCCTACGAGCAGTACTTC

d_gene: TRBD1
v_gene: TRBV6-2/TRBV6-3
abundance: NA
j_gene: TRBJ1-5
CDR3aa: CASSLVGQGVQPQHF
CDR3nt: TGTGCCAGCAGTTTGGTGGGTCAGGGGGTGCAGCCCCAGCATTTT

d_gene: TRBD1
v_gene: TRBV27
abundance: NA
j_gene: TRBJ2-1
CDR3aa: CASSLSDRYGEQFF
CDR3nt: TGTGCCAGCAGTTTATCGGACAGGTACGGTGAGCAGTTCTTC

d_gene: NA
v_gene: TRBV21-1
abundance: few
j_gene: TRBJ1-1
CDR3aa: CASSKKEGEGGVTEAFF
CDR3nt: TGTGCCAGCAGCAAAAAAGAGGGAGAGGGAGGGGTCACTGAAGCTTTCTTT

d_gene: TRBD1
v_gene: TRBV28
abundance: NA
j_gene: TRBJ1-2
CDR3aa: CASSSPRGDRGAYGYTF
CDR3nt: TGTGCCAGCAGTTCTCCTCGTGGGGACAGGGGGGCATATGGCTACACCTTC

d_gene: NA
v_gene: TRBV10-3
abundance: NA
j_gene: TRBJ2-1
CDR3aa: CAISGVGEWDEQFF
CDR3nt: TGTGCCATCAGTGGGGTAGGGGAATGGGATGAGCAGTTCTTC

d_gene: NA
v_gene: TRBV7-8
abundance: NA
j_gene: TRBJ1-5
CDR3aa: CASSLSRTVANQPQHF
CDR3nt: TGTGCCAGCAGCTTATCCCGGACAGTAGCCAATCAGCCCCAGCATTTT

d_gene: TRBD1
v_gene: TRBV5-1
abundance: NA
j_gene: TRBJ1-1
CDR3aa: CASSLGLDRGSTEAFF
CDR3nt: TGCGCCAGCAGCTTGGGGCTGGACAGGGGGAGCACTGAAGCTTTCTTT

d_gene: NA
v_gene: TRBV7-3
abundance: NA
j_gene: TRBJ1-1
CDR3aa: CASSPWGLNTEAFF
CDR3nt: TGTGCCAGCAGCCCATGGGGCCTGAACACTGAAGCTTTCTTT

d_gene: TRBD1
v_gene: TRBV7-2
abundance: NA
j_gene: TRBJ1-5
CDR3aa: CASSGMGTGIQPQHF
CDR3nt: TGTGCCAGCAGCGGAATGGGGACAGGGATTCAGCCCCAGCATTTT